One sample yielded the 23 T cell receptor beta chains listed below, sequenced in a study of CD8 T cells in ankylosing spondylitis. Study observations and caveats: Seemingly distinctive of ankylosing spondylitis blood was a TCR beta motif formed by eight highly homologous variants.

Their recognized antigens are unknown. One entry per CDR3 protein, called by TCRdb with MiXCR from the 5' RACE reads. In the table there are a few hundred thousand distinct CDR3 sequences, about an eighth of which are singletons. The sample consisted of blood, either unsorted or a sorted T cell fraction (not recorded which). These receptors were collected from a male donor with ankylosing spondylitis.

The chain is built from TRBV5-1 and TRBJ1-1; tentatively, D is TRBD1 (5 bases). The V gene's germline CDR1 is SGHRS and CDR2 YFSETQ. V lost 6 bases, J lost 2 bases, and 11 bases lay in between. The CDR3 runs to 13 residues. CDR3 region: CASNVGVNTEAFF. CDR3 in DNA: TGCGCCAGCAATGTGGGGGTAAACACTGAAGCTTTCTTT.

This chain uses TRBV2 with TRBJ2-1; a possible D gene is TRBD1 (6 bases). CDR3 length equals 19 residues. Germline V gene data show CDR1 as SNHLY and CDR2 as FYNNEI. The V end lost 5 bases, the J end lost 0 bases, and 23 bases lay between the germline ends. CDR3 loop: CASSSNRVGASSSYNEQFF. CDR3 DNA sequence: TGTGCCAGCAGTTCTAACAGGGTGGGGGCGTCGAGCTCCTACAATGAGCAGTTCTTC.

Only a few counts were recorded for this clonotype. The rearrangement joins TRBV5-1 to TRBJ1-3; D is ambiguous. V lost 5 bases and J lost 0, with 6 bases in between. CDR1 is SGHRS and CDR2 is YFSETQ in the germline V gene. The CDR3 has 13 amino acids. In nucleotides, the CDR3 is TGCGCCAGCAGGGCAAACTCTGGAAACACCATATATTTT. Amino acids: CASRANSGNTIYF.

This rearrangement joins TRBV27 to TRBJ2-3; no clear D. The CDR3 contains 13 residues. The germline V gene has CDR1 MNHEY and CDR2 SMNVEV (reference sequence). V gave up 5 bases and J gave up 7 bases, with 13 bases separating them. The DNA for the CDR3 is TGTGCCAGCAGTACCCCGCTCACGAATACGCAGTATTTT. Protein: CASSTPLTNTQYF.

This clonotype occurred a few times. The chain carries TRBV20-1 and TRBJ1-5; possible D gene TRBD1, 5 bases. Trimming removed 5 bases at V and 0 bases at J, with 17 bases between. The CDR3 has 16 residues. Germline CDR1 is DFQATT and CDR2 is SNEGSKA (reference sequence). CDR3 sequence: CSAGGLQADSNQPQHF. CDR3 DNA: TGCAGTGCTGGAGGATTACAGGCTGATAGCAATCAGCCCCAGCATTTT.

This clonotype has a count of ten or more. V and J are TRBV9 and TRBJ2-1, with unresolved D. V dropped 3 bases and J dropped 1 base, with 11 bases sitting between them. The CDR3 sequence is 15 residues long. The germline CDR1 and CDR2 sequences are SGDLS and YYNGEE. CDR3: CASSGRKESYNEQFF. The DNA for the CDR3 is TGTGCCAGCAGCGGACGTAAGGAGTCCTACAATGAGCAGTTCTTC. The whole variable domain, remainder taken from reference TRBV9 and TRBJ2-1, is DSGVTQTPKHLITATGQRVTLRCSPRSGDLSVYWYQQSLDQGLQFLIQYYNGEERAKGNILERFSAQQFPDLHSELNLSSLELGDSALYFCASSGRKESYNEQFFGPGTRLTVL.

V gene TRBV7-2 combines with J gene TRBJ2-5, with TRBD1 matching over 9 bases. The CDR3 runs 15 residues. CDR1 is SGHTA and CDR2 is FQGNSA in the germline V gene. Trimming took 5 bases from V and 4 from J; bases not matched to a gene: 8. The chain's CDR3 is CASSRDRGTLETQYF. As DNA, the CDR3 is TGTGCCAGCAGCCGCGACAGGGGGACCTTAGAGACCCAGTACTTC. Together with reference TRBV7-2 and TRBJ2-5, the CDR3 gives the full variable domain: GAGVSQSPSNKVTEKGKDVELRCDPISGHTALYWYRQSLGQGLEFLIYFQGNSAPDKSGLPSDRFSAERTGGSVSTLTIQRTQQEDSAVYLCASSRDRGTLETQYFGPGTRLLVL.

This clonotype was found a few times. The chain links TRBV11-2 to TRBJ2-1; no reliable D call. Deletions cut 2 bases from V and 5 bases from J, with 10 bases between. Germline CDR1 and CDR2: SGHAT and FQNNGV. The CDR3 runs 14 residues. The CDR3 DNA follows: TGTGCCAGCAGCTTAAGAAGGACCGACAATGAGCAGTTCTTC. This sequence encodes CASSLRRTDNEQFF.

This clonotype has at least ten counts. The V gene is TRBV5-5, the J gene TRBJ2-2; 7 bases align to TRBD2. The CDR3 length is 16 residues. V dropped 5 bases and J dropped 2; count of bases not matched to a gene: 9. CDR1 and CDR2 from the germline V gene are SGHKS and YYEKEE (reference sequence). Here the CDR3 reads CASRQAGTTNTGELFF. DNA for the CDR3: TGTGCCAGCAGGCAAGCCGGGACTACTAACACCGGGGAGCTGTTTTTT.

In this sample, this clonotype turned up many times. This chain joins TRBV7-2 and TRBJ2-7, with D possibly matching TRBD1 (6 bases). The germline gives CDR1 SGHTA, CDR2 FQGNSA. The CDR3 has 13 residues. Trimming took off 2 bases at V and 3 bases at J, with 8 bases between the two ends. The CDR3 DNA is TGTGCCAGCAGCTTACAGGACAGCTACGAGCAGTACTTC. Residues: CASSLQDSYEQYF.

This clonotype was detected a few times. This chain uses TRBV29-1 with TRBJ1-1, with D maybe TRBD1 (5 bases). The CDR3 consists of 15 residues. Germline-derived CDR1 and CDR2 are SQVTM and ANQGSEA. Trimming took 1 base from V and 7 from J, leaving 19 bases between them. The CDR3 region is CSVEAAGWGGGEAFF. CDR3 coding DNA: TGCAGCGTTGAAGCGGCTGGGTGGGGGGGAGGTGAAGCTTTCTTT.

This clonotype was seen repeatedly, ten times or more. This chain's CDR3 is CASRLAGGGNEQFF. CDR3 nucleotides: TGTGCCAGCAGGCTAGCGGGAGGAGGAAATGAGCAGTTCTTC. The genes are TRBV14 and TRBJ2-1; 11 bases are a match to TRBD2. Germline lookup yields CDR1 SGHDN and CDR2 FVKESK. The ends lost 6 bases at V and 7 bases at J; junction bases unmatched: 5. There are 14 residues in the CDR3. The whole variable domain, filled in from reference TRBV14 and TRBJ2-1, reads EAGVTQFPSHSVIEKGQTVTLRCDPISGHDNLYWYRRVMGKEIKFLLHFVKESKQDESGMPNNRFLAERTGGTYSTLKVQPAELEDSGVYFCASRLAGGGNEQFFGPGTRLTVL.

The sample holds many counts of this clonotype. This rearrangement joins TRBV12-3 or TRBV12-4 to TRBJ2-5; 8 nucleotides line up with TRBD2. The CDR3 length is 14 residues. Unmatched junction bases numbered 9, after V lost 5 bases and J lost 7 bases. As DNA, the CDR3 is TGTGCCAGCAGTCCGTCGGGGCGGGGGGTGACCCAGTACTTC. Encoded protein: CASSPSGRGVTQYF.

This clonotype was detected many times. V usage is TRBV20-1 and J usage is TRBJ1-4; D gene ambiguous. Germline CDR1 reads DFQATT; CDR2 reads SNEGSKA (reference sequence). The CDR3 is 12 amino acids. V lost 3 bases to trimming and J lost 3 bases, with 5 bases between them. The CDR3 DNA follows: TGCAGTGCTAGTCAAGCTAATGAAAAACTGTTTTTT. Amino acid sequence: CSASQANEKLFF.

This clonotype has only a few counts. This chain links TRBV7-9 with TRBJ2-1; D is ambiguous. Trimming removed 5 bases from V and 12 bases from J, with 17 bases in between. The CDR3 covers 13 residues. In germline, CDR1 is SEHNR, CDR2 FQNEAQ (reference sequence). CDR3 residues: CASSPPREVRQFF. CDR3 nucleotide sequence: TGTGCCAGCAGCCCACCACGAGAAGTCCGGCAGTTCTTC.

This clonotype has only a few counts. The V gene is TRBV20-1, the J gene TRBJ1-2; TRBD1 matches 8 bases. This CDR3 region has 13 residues. V lost 5 bases to trimming and J lost 8 bases; unmatched junction nucleotides: 10. CDR1 and CDR2 (germline): DFQATT, SNEGSKA (reference sequence). The chain's CDR3 is CSAHSRGQWGYTF. CDR3 nucleotide sequence: TGCAGTGCTCACTCCAGGGGGCAGTGGGGCTACACCTTC.

The chain joins TRBV27 to TRBJ2-1, with a weak D call TRBD1 (5 bases). CDR3 size: 16 residues. V was clipped by 5 bases and J by 0 bases, with 14 bases between them. Germline loops: CDR1 MNHEY, CDR2 SMNVEV (reference sequence). Here the CDR3 DNA reads TGTGCCAGCAGTCAAAGGGGCTACAGCTCCTACAATGAGCAGTTCTTC. Encoded protein: CASSQRGYSSYNEQFF.

This clonotype was seen repeatedly, ten times or more. The rearrangement links TRBV4-2 to TRBJ2-1, with 9 bases aligning to TRBD2. Trimming cost V 0 bases and J 5 bases; bases outside gene matches: 2. This CDR3 region has 15 residues. Germline V gene data show CDR1 as LGHNA and CDR2 as YNFKEQ. CDR3 loop: CASSQEIAGDNEQFF. The CDR3 coding sequence is TGTGCCAGCAGCCAAGAGATAGCGGGAGACAATGAGCAGTTCTTC.

The chain employs TRBV3-1 and TRBJ1-5; D ambiguous. Germline assignment: CDR1 LGHDT and CDR2 YNNKEL (reference sequence). This CDR3 spans 14 amino acids. Trimming left V 4 bases short and J 0 bases short, with 7 bases between. The CDR3 bases are TGTGCCAGCAGCCCTAATTATAGCAATCAGCCCCAGCATTTT. This codes for CASSPNYSNQPQHF.

J is TRBJ2-1 and V is TRBV20-1; D tentatively reads TRBD1 or TRBD2 (5 bases each). The CDR3 sequence is 15 residues long. Trimming took 3 bases from V and 3 from J, leaving 15 bases between them. CDR1 is DFQATT, CDR2 SNEGSKA, per germline (reference sequence). Here the CDR3 DNA reads TGCAGTGCTAGTGGGGGTCTAGAACGCTACAATGAGCAGTTCTTC. Translated: CSASGGLERYNEQFF.

This clonotype was detected a few times. The chain uses TRBV27 and TRBJ2-6, with D perhaps matching TRBD2 (6 bases). Trimming shortened V by 2 bases and J by 3 bases, and 11 bases separated the two germline ends. CDR1 and CDR2 from the germline V gene are MNHEY and SMNVEV (reference sequence). There are 16 residues in the CDR3. The CDR3 nucleotides read TGTGCCAGCAGTTTAGCATGGGGGGTTGGGGCCAACGTCCTGACTTTC. It encodes CASSLAWGVGANVLTF.

The V gene is TRBV5-1, the J gene TRBJ1-4; D is undetermined. Trimming took 5 bases from V and 0 from J, leaving 11 bases between them. Germline V gene lookup returns CDR1 SGHRS and CDR2 YFSETQ. The CDR3 is 15 amino acids. The CDR3 DNA reads TGCGCCAGCAGGGTCTCGGGAGCAACTAATGAAAAACTGTTTTTT. Its protein product is CASRVSGATNEKLFF.

Many counts were recorded for this clonotype. The CDR3 coding sequence is TGTGCCAGCAGCTCCCGGGGAGGGCACACTGAAGCTTTCTTT. It codes for CASSSRGGHTEAFF. The chain uses TRBV7-8 and TRBJ1-1; D is uncertain. CDR1 is SGHVS and CDR2 is FQNEAQ in the germline V gene. The V gene lost 4 bases and the J gene lost 3 bases, with 12 bases spanning the gap. CDR3 length equals 14 residues.